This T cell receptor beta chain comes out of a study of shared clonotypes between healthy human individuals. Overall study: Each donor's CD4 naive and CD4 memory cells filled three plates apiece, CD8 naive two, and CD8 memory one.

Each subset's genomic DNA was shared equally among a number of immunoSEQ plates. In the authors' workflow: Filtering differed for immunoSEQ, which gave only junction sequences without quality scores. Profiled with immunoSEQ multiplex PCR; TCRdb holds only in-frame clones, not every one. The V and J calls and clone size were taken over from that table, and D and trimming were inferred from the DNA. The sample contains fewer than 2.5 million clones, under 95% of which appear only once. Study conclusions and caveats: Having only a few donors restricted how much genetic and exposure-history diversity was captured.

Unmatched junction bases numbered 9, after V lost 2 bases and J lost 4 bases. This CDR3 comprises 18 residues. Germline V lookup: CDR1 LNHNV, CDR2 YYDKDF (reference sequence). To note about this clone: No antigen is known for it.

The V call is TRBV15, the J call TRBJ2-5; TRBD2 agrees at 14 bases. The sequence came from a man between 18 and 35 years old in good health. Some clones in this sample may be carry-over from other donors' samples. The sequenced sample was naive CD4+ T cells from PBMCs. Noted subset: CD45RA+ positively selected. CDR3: CATSRPARLAGGRETQYF. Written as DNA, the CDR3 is TGTGCCACCAGCAGACCGGCGCGACTAGCGGGAGGGAGAGAGACCCAGTACTTC.